Listed below are T cell receptor beta chains from one sample, sequenced in a study of regulatory dendritic cells for organ transplantation. The antigens for these receptors are not known. Assay: immunoSEQ multiplex PCR; the TCRdb copy retains only in-frame clones and omits some. The profile shows over 10,000 clones, roughly 64% of them singletons. The sample comprised naive CD8+ T cells from blood cultured with dendritic cells. These receptor sequences come from a human donor in good health. Each CDR3 is given with its conserved first and last residue. A D gene is named only where the DNA matches it firmly. Clone size, where shown, is once, few, many, or a class for clones that have expanded.

CDR3 protein | clone size | D gene | J gene | V gene
CASSAAGTSGGILDTQYF | few | TRBD2 | TRBJ2-3 | TRBV9
CASLTPNTEAFF | . | . | TRBJ1-1 | TRBV7-8
CASSYRGGDEQYF | . | . | TRBJ2-7 | TRBV6-6
CASSPLSETQYF | once | . | TRBJ2-5 | TRBV7-8
CASSEVFGTGEGYYSNQPQHF | . | TRBD1 | TRBJ1-5 | TRBV6-1
CASSQTSGGDEQYF | . | TRBD2 | TRBJ2-7 | TRBV6-5
CASSIEGETYEQYF | few | . | TRBJ2-7 | TRBV7-9
CASSLGRASGNTIYF | . | . | TRBJ1-3 | TRBV7-9
CASSQSGVIHEQYF | . | . | TRBJ2-7 | TRBV7-8
CASSEFADGTGELFF | . | . | TRBJ2-2 | TRBV2
CASSLQSGRNTEAFF | few | . | TRBJ1-1 | TRBV7-6
CASSPRDREKTNEKLFF | . | TRBD1 | TRBJ1-4 | TRBV5-1
CASSQGASNQPQHF | few | TRBD1 | TRBJ1-5 | TRBV6-6
CASLPAERLQETQYF | . | . | TRBJ2-5 | TRBV7-9
CASSIWTEPNQPQHF | . | . | TRBJ1-5 | TRBV19
CASSQGSRQPQHF | . | . | TRBJ1-5 | TRBV6-6
CASSQDGLGANEQYF | . | . | TRBJ2-7 | TRBV4-1
CASSPPDWQGFGNIQYF | . | . | TRBJ2-4 | TRBV9
CASSTPGQGYNEQFF | . | TRBD1 | TRBJ2-1 | TRBV13
CASSLADISKEGNTIYF | few | . | TRBJ1-3 | TRBV7-9
CASSRGNTEAFF | . | . | TRBJ1-1 | TRBV5-4
CASSLGMEVTSDTDTQYF | once | TRBD2 | TRBJ2-3 | TRBV13
CASSLEAGGVSYGYTF | . | TRBD1 | TRBJ1-2 | TRBV7-2
CASSLRGTGNTIYF | . | . | TRBJ1-3 | TRBV19
CASSPHLREPGNTIYF | once | . | TRBJ1-3 | TRBV6-6
CASRGQGQETQYF | . | TRBD1 | TRBJ2-5 | TRBV5-1
CASRPAKEGEGYEQYF | once | TRBD2 | TRBJ2-7 | TRBV4-1
CASGWGAEAFF | . | . | TRBJ1-1 | TRBV19
CASSSRPRGRAGELFF | . | TRBD2 | TRBJ2-2 | TRBV13